The rows below give T cell receptor beta chains drawn from one sample of a study of graft-versus-host responses after intestinal transplantation. TCRdb's copy holds only in-frame clones and misses some; the assay was immunoSEQ multiplex PCR. Here the sample spans 80,000 to 100,000 clones, 80% to 95% being singletons. Their target antigens are unknown. Sample: unstimulated CD4+ T cells sorted from spleen or lymph node cells, taken before intestinal transplant. The receptors derive from a human donor who received an intestinal transplant. Both conserved end residues are part of each CDR3. A D gene is named only where the DNA matches it firmly. Rows give clone size only sometimes, using once, few, many, or a class for an expanded clone.

-	TRBV4-2	TRBJ2-1	-	TGTGCCAGCAGCCATAATGACTTTGCGAATGAGCAGTTCTTC	CASSHNDFANEQFF
once	TRBV5-1	TRBJ2-3	TRBD2	TGCGCCAGCAGCTTAGCGGGACTAGCGGGCACAGATACGCAGTATTTT	CASSLAGLAGTDTQYF
-	TRBV6-5	TRBJ2-7	TRBD2	TGTGCCAGCAGTCGACTAGCGGGCTACGAGCAGTACTTC	CASSRLAGYEQYF
-	TRBV14	TRBJ2-7	-	TGTGCCAGCAGCCAAGGAGTGCTAGTAAAGAAGTACTTC	CASSQGVLVKKYF
-	TRBV6-4	TRBJ2-2	-	TGTGCCAGCAGTGATCAGGGACTTAGTGGGGGAGGGGAGCTGTTTTTT	CASSDQGLSGGGELFF
-	TRBV5-8	TRBJ1-2	TRBD1	TGTGCCAGCAGCTTTGGGTACAGGGGGCGCGACTATGGCTACACCTTC	CASSFGYRGRDYGYTF
-	TRBV14	TRBJ2-1	TRBD2	TGTGCCAGCAGCCGAGGCGAGGGAGCGGGAGCCCCGGATCATGAGCAGTTCTTC	CASSRGEGAGAPDHEQFF
-	TRBV28	TRBJ2-1	-	TGTGCCAGCAGTTTATTGACGGGCGGGCTATCCTACAATGAGCAGTTCTTC	CASSLLTGGLSYNEQFF
once	TRBV5-1	TRBJ2-7	-	TGCGCCAGCAGCTGGGACTCTCCCCGTTCCCTTATGAGAGAGCAGTACTTC	CASSWDSPRSLMREQYF
-	TRBV28	TRBJ2-7	-	TGTGCCAGCAGTTTATCGCCACGTGGCGGCTACGAGCAGTACTTC	CASSLSPRGGYEQYF
few	TRBV19	TRBJ1-2	-	TGTGCCAGTAGTATGAATGGGGGCCACTATGGCTACACCTTC	CASSMNGGHYGYTF
once	TRBV30	TRBJ1-4	-	TGTGCCTGGAGCCCCAATTCAACAGGGAGAAAACTGTTTTTT	CAWSPNSTGRKLFF
-	TRBV2	TRBJ2-1	-	TGTGCCAGCAGTGAATGGAAGGGGTTGGTATTCCACAATGAGCAGTTCTTC	CASSEWKGLVFHNEQFF
-	TRBV11-2	TRBJ1-1	TRBD1	TGTGCCAGCAGCTTAGAAGTCTCGACAGGGAGGTGGTGGAACACTGAAGCTTTCTTT	CASSLEVSTGRWWNTEAFF
few	TRBV19	TRBJ2-7	-	TGTGCCAGTAGTATAGAGTCTAGCGCCTCCTACGAGCAGTACTTC	CASSIESSASYEQYF
-	TRBV2	TRBJ2-2	-	TGTGCCAGCAAGGATAAGCGGGCGAACACCGGGGAGCTGTTTTTT	CASKDKRANTGELFF
once	TRBV6-1	TRBJ2-4	TRBD1	TGTGCCAGCAGAGGACAGGGGAATAGCAACATTCAGTACTTC	CASRGQGNSNIQYF
-	TRBV7-2	TRBJ2-7	TRBD2	TGTGCCAGCAGACCGACTAGCGGGGGGTCTCTCTCCGGGTCCTACGAGCAGTACTTC	CASRPTSGGSLSGSYEQYF
-	TRBV29-1	TRBJ2-3	TRBD2	TGCAGCGCAGCCCTAGCGGGGGTCGCAGATACGCAGTATTTT	CSAALAGVADTQYF
-	TRBV27	TRBJ1-3	TRBD1	TGTGCCAGCAGTTGGGGGACAGGTGGAAACACCATATATTTT	CASSWGTGGNTIYF
-	TRBV7-3	TRBJ1-1	-	TGTGCCAGCAGCTTAGTGGGTCGTTTTGGGGGGGCGGACACTGAAGCTTTCTTT	CASSLVGRFGGADTEAFF
-	TRBV5-1	TRBJ1-1	-	TGCGCCAGCAGCTATACACCCTTACAGGGAGAGAACACTGAAGCTTTCTTT	CASSYTPLQGENTEAFF
-	TRBV28	TRBJ1-6	-	TGTGCCGGCCTCGCGGGCATTAAGTCACCCCTCCACTTT	CAGLAGIKSPLHF
-	TRBV6-1	TRBJ2-7	TRBD2	TGTGCCAGCAGTACTACTAGCGGGAGCGAGCAGTACTTC	CASSTTSGSEQYF
-	TRBV10-3	TRBJ2-7	-	TGTGCCATCAGTGAGCCTAGCGTGACTACGCAGCAGTACTTC	CAISEPSVTTQQYF
-	TRBV19	TRBJ1-5	-	TGTGCCAGTAGTTATGAGGGCGGACGTGCTCAGCCCCAGCATTTT	CASSYEGGRAQPQHF
-	TRBV9	TRBJ2-2	TRBD1	TGTGCCAGCAGCGGAGACAGGGCTTCTGGCTTATCGAACACCGGGGAGCTGTTTTTT	CASSGDRASGLSNTGELFF
-	TRBV6-1	TRBJ1-5	-	TGTGCCAGCAGTGAAGAAGGGGGATGGGTTCAGCCCCAGCATTTT	CASSEEGGWVQPQHF
-	TRBV5-1	TRBJ1-1	TRBD1	TGCGCCAGCAGCTTTGGACCAGGGGGCGGCACTGAAGCTTTCTTT	CASSFGPGGGTEAFF
-	TRBV6-6	TRBJ2-3	-	TGTGCCAGCAGGGCGGGACGGGTCACAGATACGCAGTATTTT	CASRAGRVTDTQYF
once	TRBV11-2	TRBJ1-6	TRBD1	TGTGCCAGCAGCTTAGGCGGGACAGGGGAATCACCCCTCCACTTT	CASSLGGTGESPLHF
-	TRBV29-1	TRBJ1-1	TRBD1	TGCAGCGTCACCGGGACAGGGTCGCAGAACACTGAAGCTTTCTTT	CSVTGTGSQNTEAFF
-	TRBV19	TRBJ2-1	TRBD1	TGTGCCAGTCAACAGGGGACGACAGTGAACAATGAGCAGTTCTTC	CASQQGTTVNNEQFF
-	TRBV2	TRBJ1-5	-	TGTGCCAGCAGCGCGACAGAGAGTCGCCAGCATTTT	CASSATESRQHF
few	TRBV2	TRBJ1-1	-	TGTGCCAGCAGTGATCAGATTGGGAACACTGAAGCTTTCTTT	CASSDQIGNTEAFF
-	TRBV10-3	TRBJ2-1	-	TGTGCCATCAGTCCAACTCAGGGAAATGAGCAGTTCTTC	CAISPTQGNEQFF
-	TRBV6-5	TRBJ1-5	-	TGTGCCAGCAGTTCATTACAGGGTGGAGGCAATCAGCCCCAGCATTTT	CASSSLQGGGNQPQHF